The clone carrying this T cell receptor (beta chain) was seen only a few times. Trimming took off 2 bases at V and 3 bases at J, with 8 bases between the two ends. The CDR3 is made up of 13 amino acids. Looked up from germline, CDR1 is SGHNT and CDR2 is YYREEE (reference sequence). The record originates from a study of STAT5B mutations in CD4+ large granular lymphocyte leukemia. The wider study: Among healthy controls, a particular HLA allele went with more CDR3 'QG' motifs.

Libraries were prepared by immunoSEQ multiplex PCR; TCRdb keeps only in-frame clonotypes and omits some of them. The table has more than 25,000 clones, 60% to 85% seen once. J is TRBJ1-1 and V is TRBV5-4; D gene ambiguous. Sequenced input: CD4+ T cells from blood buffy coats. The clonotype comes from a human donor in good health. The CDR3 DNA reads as TGTGCCAGCAGCTTCGGTTGGGACACTGAAGCTTTCTTT. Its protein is CASSFGWDTEAFF.